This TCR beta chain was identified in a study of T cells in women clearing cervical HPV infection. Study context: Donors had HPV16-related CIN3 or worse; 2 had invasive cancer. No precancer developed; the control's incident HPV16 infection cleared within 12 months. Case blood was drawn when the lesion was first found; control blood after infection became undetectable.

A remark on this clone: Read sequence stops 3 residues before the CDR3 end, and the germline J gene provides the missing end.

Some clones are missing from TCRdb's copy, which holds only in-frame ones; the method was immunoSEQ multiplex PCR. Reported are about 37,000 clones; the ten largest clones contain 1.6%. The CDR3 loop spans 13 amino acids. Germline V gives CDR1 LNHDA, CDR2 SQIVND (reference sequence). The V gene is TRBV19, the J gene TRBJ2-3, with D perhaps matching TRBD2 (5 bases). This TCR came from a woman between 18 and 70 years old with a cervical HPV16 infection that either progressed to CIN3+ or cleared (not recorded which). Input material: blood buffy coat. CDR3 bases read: TGTGCCAGTAGTATAGTATCCGGGCGGGCG. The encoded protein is CASSIVSGRA. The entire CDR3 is CASSIVSGRAQYF.